This is a list of T cell receptor beta chains from one sample in a study of T cell repertoires in cytomegalovirus infection. MiXCR, applied by TCRdb to the reads, yields one record per CDR3 protein. The repertoire holds approximately 500,000 distinct CDR3 sequences, with about 15% as singletons. Sample: CD8+ T cells from PBMCs. The source is a human donor in good health (CMV status not recorded). Some clones in this sample may be carry-over from other donors' samples. CDR3s include the opening cysteine and the closing phenylalanine or tryptophan. D genes are given only for firm matches. Clone size is given for some rows only: seen once, a few or many times, or a class if the clone is expanded.

cdr3_length	j_call	d_call	clone_size	v_call	cdr3_aa	cdr3_nt
13	TRBJ2-1	TRBD2	many	TRBV6-1	CASRGLEGPEQFF	TGTGCCAGCAGAGGACTAGAAGGGCCTGAGCAGTTCTTC
13	TRBJ1-1	.	many	TRBV6-6	CASGPGGGTEAFF	TGTGCCAGCGGTCCGGGGGGAGGCACTGAAGCTTTCTTT
15	TRBJ2-3	TRBD2	few	TRBV29-1	CSVLVLAASTDTQYF	TGCAGCGTTCTGGTACTAGCGGCTAGCACAGATACGCAGTATTTT
15	TRBJ1-1	TRBD1	.	TRBV9	CASSRPTGRNTEAFF	TGTGCCAGCAGCAGACCGACAGGGAGGAACACTGAAGCTTTCTTT
18	TRBJ2-3	TRBD1	.	TRBV19	CASSIVLIPGQTTDTQYF	TGTGCCAGTAGTATAGTCCTTATTCCGGGACAGACCACAGATACGCAGTATTTT
16	TRBJ2-6	.	.	TRBV24-1	CATSDWTVSGANVLTF	TGTGCCACCAGTGATTGGACAGTATCTGGGGCCAACGTCCTGACTTTC
22	TRBJ2-2	TRBD2	many	TRBV7-2	CASSLEIAGGQSPSRNTGELFF	TGTGCCAGCAGCTTAGAAATAGCGGGGGGGCAAAGTCCGAGTCGTAACACCGGGGAGCTGTTTTTT
12	TRBJ2-4	TRBD1	.	TRBV20-1	CGASYRGNIQYF	TGCGGTGCTAGCTACAGGGGAAACATTCAGTACTTC
14	TRBJ2-7	TRBD2	.	TRBV7-9	CASSLGGGRNEQYF	TGTGCCAGCAGCTTAGGGGGGGGGAGAAACGAGCAGTACTTC
15	TRBJ2-7	.	few	TRBV12-5	CASGFLLYEDYEQYF	TGTGCTAGTGGTTTTTTACTTTATGAGGACTACGAGCAGTACTTC
16	TRBJ1-4	.	few	TRBV19	CASSIDPDLGNEKLFF	TGTGCCAGTAGTATAGATCCGGACTTGGGGAATGAAAAACTGTTTTTT
17	TRBJ1-1	TRBD1	few	TRBV6-6	CASKAGTGTFRNTEAFF	TGTGCCAGCAAAGCGGGGACAGGGACGTTTCGGAACACTGAAGCTTTCTTT
14	TRBJ1-2	.	.	TRBV7-9	CASPTQGGTDGYTF	TGTGCCAGCCCTACACAGGGCGGTACGGATGGCTACACCTTC
15	TRBJ2-7	TRBD2	.	TRBV11-2	CASSLATSGDYEQYF	TGTGCCAGCAGCTTAGCCACTAGCGGGGACTACGAGCAGTACTTC
20	TRBJ2-2	TRBD2	.	TRBV19	CASSIFGGTSGETNTGELFF	TGTGCCAGTAGTATTTTCGGAGGGACTAGCGGGGAAACGAACACCGGGGAGCTGTTTTTT
13	TRBJ1-1	.	many	TRBV18	CASSPGPDTEAFF	TGTGCCAGCTCTCCCGGGCCGGACACTGAAGCTTTCTTT
13	TRBJ1-2	.	many	TRBV10-3	CASILDAGYGYTF	TGTGCCAGCATCTTAGATGCGGGCTATGGCTACACCTTC
15	TRBJ2-3	TRBD2	many	TRBV7-2	CASSLGAGGTDTQYF	TGTGCCAGCAGCTTAGGAGCGGGAGGCACAGATACGCAGTATTTT
13	TRBJ1-4	TRBD1	many	TRBV7-2	CASSARGNEKLFF	TGTGCCAGCAGCGCCAGGGGGAATGAAAAACTGTTTTTT
17	TRBJ2-2	TRBD2	many	TRBV12-3/TRBV12-4	CASSLGLAGLYTGELFF	TGTGCCAGCAGTTTAGGCCTAGCGGGTTTGTACACCGGGGAGCTGTTTTTT
14	TRBJ2-2	TRBD1	few	TRBV7-9	CASSPDREAGELFF	TGTGCCAGCAGCCCGGACAGGGAGGCCGGGGAGCTGTTTTTT
15	TRBJ1-5	.	.	TRBV30	CAWNPPDWGNQPQHF	TGTGCCTGGAATCCCCCAGACTGGGGCAATCAGCCCCAGCATTTT
16	TRBJ1-4	.	few	TRBV15	CATSTHKAATNEKLFF	TGTGCCACCAGCACTCATAAAGCAGCAACTAATGAAAAACTGTTTTTT
16	TRBJ2-2	.	.	TRBV27	CASSLSTGSGTGELFF	TGTGCCAGCAGTTTGAGTACAGGGTCGGGCACCGGGGAGCTGTTTTTT
13	TRBJ2-7	.	many	TRBV19	CASSTDLTYEQYF	TGTGCCAGTAGTACTGACCTTACCTACGAGCAGTACTTC
15	TRBJ2-7	.	few	TRBV18	CASLPRAEDRYEQYF	TGTGCCAGCTTACCCCGGGCAGAAGATCGCTACGAGCAGTACTTC
14	TRBJ1-6	.	many	TRBV27	CASRGPGRHSPLHF	TGTGCCAGCAGGGGCCCAGGGAGACATTCACCCCTCCACTTT
14	TRBJ2-7	.	many	TRBV27	CASKNPLSSYEQYF	TGTGCCAGCAAGAACCCCCTTAGCTCCTACGAGCAGTACTTC
14	TRBJ2-7	.	.	TRBV7-9	CASSLGRVPYEQYF	TGTGCCAGCAGCTTAGGCAGGGTCCCCTACGAGCAGTACTTC
17	TRBJ1-2	.	.	TRBV3-1	CASSQVYRVVANYGYTF	TGTGCCAGCAGCCAAGTTTACAGGGTGGTTGCTAACTATGGCTACACCTTC
12	TRBJ1-2	TRBD1	.	TRBV10-3	CATTGQGHGYTF	TGTGCCACGACTGGACAGGGTCATGGCTACACCTTC
13	TRBJ1-2	.	.	TRBV2	CASSEGKRSVLGF	TGTGCCAGCAGTGAAGGGAAACGCAGCGTCTTAGGCTTC
15	TRBJ1-6	.	many	TRBV7-6	CASSPGTFGNSPLHF	TGTGCCAGCAGCCCTGGGACGTTTGGGAATTCACCCCTCCACTTT
15	TRBJ2-4	.	.	TRBV28	CASSPPTLAKNIQYF	TGTGCCAGCAGTCCCCCGACACTAGCCAAAAACATTCAGTACTTC
15	TRBJ1-2	.	few	TRBV20-1	CSAPHRTVANYGYTF	TGCAGTGCTCCTCACCGGACGGTAGCTAACTATGGCTACACCTTC
16	TRBJ2-7	TRBD2	many	TRBV7-9	CASSSTGTSVPYEQYF	TGTGCCAGCAGCTCTACCGGGACTAGCGTACCCTACGAGCAGTACTTC
14	TRBJ2-1	TRBD2	.	TRBV3-1	CASSSLAGGFEQFF	TGTGCCAGCAGCTCCCTAGCGGGGGGATTCGAGCAGTTCTTC
17	TRBJ1-2	TRBD1	few	TRBV27	CASSLSGTGPQLYGYTF	TGTGCCAGCAGTTTATCTGGGACAGGTCCCCAACTATATGGCTACACCTTC
19	TRBJ1-1	TRBD1	.	TRBV7-6	CASSLVYGGGAEARTEAFF	TGTGCCAGCAGCTTAGTTTACGGAGGGGGCGCAGAGGCGAGAACTGAAGCTTTCTTT
15	TRBJ1-1	.	once	TRBV9	CASSDEQGPNTEAFF	TGTGCCAGCAGCGATGAACAGGGACCGAACACTGAAGCTTTCTTT
16	TRBJ2-5	.	many	TRBV12-3/TRBV12-4	CASSPRRHPPQETQYF	TGTGCCAGCAGTCCCCGGAGACACCCTCCACAAGAGACCCAGTACTTC
14	TRBJ1-1	.	many	TRBV19	CASSFGNLNTEAFF	TGTGCCAGTAGTTTTGGCAACTTGAACACTGAAGCTTTCTTT
15	TRBJ2-5	TRBD1	many	TRBV20-1	CSARPSGQGYETQYF	TGCAGTGCTAGGCCCTCGGGACAGGGGTATGAGACCCAGTACTTC
14	TRBJ1-1	TRBD1	few	TRBV6-1	CASSTGGPNTEAFF	TGTGCCAGCAGCACAGGGGGCCCTAACACTGAAGCTTTCTTT
15	TRBJ2-1	.	.	TRBV5-4	CASSLSALPYNEQFF	TGTGCCAGCAGCTTGTCGGCCCTTCCCTACAATGAGCAGTTCTTC
14	TRBJ1-2	TRBD1	few	TRBV5-1	CASSLGDSFYGYTF	TGCGCCAGCAGCTTGGGGGACAGCTTCTATGGCTACACCTTC
14	TRBJ1-4	.	many	TRBV7-2	CASSLLLTNEKLFF	TGTGCCAGCAGCTTATTATTAACTAATGAAAAACTGTTTTTT
17	TRBJ1-2	.	many	TRBV4-1	CASSQDRGLNANYGYTF	TGCGCCAGCAGCCAAGATAGGGGTCTTAACGCCAACTATGGCTACACCTTC
12	TRBJ1-2	.	many	TRBV7-8	CASSGGASGYTF	TGTGCCAGCAGTGGGGGGGCGAGTGGCTACACCTTC
16	TRBJ2-1	.	few	TRBV7-6	CASSLGGGNPPNEQFF	TGTGCCAGCAGCCTGGGAGGGGGGAACCCACCCAATGAGCAGTTCTTC